Listed below are T cell receptor beta chains from one sample, sequenced in a study of T cells in Graves' hyperthyroidism and ophthalmopathy. A single record per CDR3 protein comes from TCRdb applying MiXCR to the multiplex PCR reads. The sample records about 640,000 distinct CDR3 sequences, around 21% being singletons. Sequences were obtained from blood. Every receptor here comes from a man aged 30 to 45 with Graves' ophthalmopathy. CDR3s include the opening cysteine and the closing phenylalanine or tryptophan. The D gene is left open where the match is weak. Some rows have no size entry. The others give once, few or many, or a class for an expanded clone.

abundance	v_gene	d_gene	j_gene	CDR3nt	CDR3aa
many	TRBV9	TRBD1	TRBJ2-5	TGTGCCAGCAGCGCTGTGGACAGGGTGAAACAAGAGACCCAGTACTTC	CASSAVDRVKQETQYF
few	TRBV5-1	.	TRBJ2-3	TGCGCCAGCAGCTTGGGTGAGGTCCAGGATACGCAGTATTTT	CASSLGEVQDTQYF
few	TRBV16	TRBD1	TRBJ1-1	TGTGCCAGCAGCAAAGGACAGGGGAAGAACACTGAAGCTTTCTTT	CASSKGQGKNTEAFF
many	TRBV6-6	.	TRBJ1-1	TGTGCCAGCAGTTACCAAAGCCAGGGGAACACTGAAGCTTTCTTT	CASSYQSQGNTEAFF
few	TRBV6-2/TRBV6-3	TRBD1	TRBJ1-6	TGTGCCAGTAAGACAGGGGACAATTCACCCCTCCACTTT	CASKTGDNSPLHF
.	TRBV7-9	TRBD1	TRBJ2-2	TGTGCCAGCAGATCCCGGGACAGGGGGCCAGTCACCGGGGAGCTGTTTTTT	CASRSRDRGPVTGELFF
once	TRBV28	.	TRBJ1-2	TGTGCCAGTGCCGGGACAACTAACTATGGCTACACCTTC	CASAGTTNYGYTF
.	TRBV20-1	TRBD2	TRBJ2-5	TGCAGTGCTAGGAGTTGGCGGGAGTCAGAGACCCAGTACTTC	CSARSWRESETQYF
many	TRBV7-9	.	TRBJ2-5	TGTGCCAGCAGCTTACTCGGGGCGGGAGAGACCCAGTACTTC	CASSLLGAGETQYF
.	TRBV6-1	.	TRBJ1-5	TGTGCCAGCAGTTCGGACTGGAATCAGCCCCAGCATTTT	CASSSDWNQPQHF
.	TRBV7-9	.	TRBJ2-3	TGTGCCAGCAGCTCTCAAATCTCGGGGGGCGCAGGCGGGAGTCCAGATACGCAGTATTTT	CASSSQISGGAGGSPDTQYF
few	TRBV2	.	TRBJ2-5	TGTGCCAGCGAGACGTTGGAGACCCAGTACTTC	CASETLETQYF
.	TRBV9	.	TRBJ2-4	TGTGCCAGCAGCGTAGGAGTAGCCAAAAACATTCAGTACTTC	CASSVGVAKNIQYF
.	TRBV28	.	TRBJ1-2	TGTGCCAGCAGTTTGCCCCTAAAGTTAGTTGGCTACACCTTC	CASSLPLKLVGYTF
many	TRBV5-1	.	TRBJ2-3	TGCGCCAGCAGTCTCCAACCGACTGGCACAGATACGCAGTATTTT	CASSLQPTGTDTQYF
many	TRBV27	.	TRBJ1-1	TGTGCCAGCAGTCCGTGGACGGAATCTGAAGCTTTCTTT	CASSPWTESEAFF
.	TRBV7-6	.	TRBJ2-5	TGTGCCAGCAGCTTAGGTCCGGGGGCAGGGCAAGAGACCCAGTACTTC	CASSLGPGAGQETQYF
.	TRBV24-1	.	TRBJ2-1	TGTGCCACCGAGAAGGGGTATGAGCAGTTCTTC	CATEKGYEQFF
.	TRBV3-1	.	TRBJ2-2	TGTGCCAGCAGCCGCGCCGGGCCGAACACCGGGGAGCTGTTTTTT	CASSRAGPNTGELFF
many	TRBV30	.	TRBJ1-4	TGTGCCTGGAGTGTTTGGGGATCTAATGAAAAACTGTTTTTT	CAWSVWGSNEKLFF
.	TRBV27	TRBD1	TRBJ2-1	TGTGCCAGCAGAGCTGGACAGGGCGGCGGCAATGAGCAGTTCTTC	CASRAGQGGGNEQFF
few	TRBV29-1	TRBD1	TRBJ1-1	TGCAGCGTTGTTGGGACAGGGAGGGGGTCAAACACTGAAGCTTTCTTT	CSVVGTGRGSNTEAFF
.	TRBV6-9	TRBD1	TRBJ1-4	TGTGCCAGCAGTTCCGACAGGGGGCGGGATGAAAAACTGTTTTTT	CASSSDRGRDEKLFF
.	TRBV18	TRBD2	TRBJ2-1	TGTGCCAGCTCACCATTGCGGGGAGGGGAACCCAATGAGCAGTTCTTC	CASSPLRGGEPNEQFF
few	TRBV6-1	TRBD1	TRBJ2-6	TGTGCCAGCAGCCCTGGGACAGCTATACAAACCCGGTCTGGGGCCAACGTCCTGACTTTC	CASSPGTAIQTRSGANVLTF
.	TRBV28	.	TRBJ2-5	TGTGCCAGCACCAGCCTACGGGAGCCTTTGGGGGAGACCCAGTACTTC	CASTSLREPLGETQYF
few	TRBV7-9	.	TRBJ1-2	TGTGCCAGCAGCCCCACGGCGGCGTTAGGCTACACCTTC	CASSPTAALGYTF
few	TRBV20-1	TRBD1	TRBJ2-7	TGCAGTGCTCCGGGACAGGGCCCCTACGAGCAGTACTTC	CSAPGQGPYEQYF
many	TRBV5-1	TRBD2	TRBJ2-5	TGCGCCAGCAGCTCCCAACCAGTGACTAGCGGGACAGAGACCCAGTACTTC	CASSSQPVTSGTETQYF
few	TRBV24-1	TRBD1	TRBJ2-2	TGTGCCACCAGACAGGGGGCAGGTACCGGGGAGCTGTTTTTT	CATRQGAGTGELFF
.	TRBV7-9	.	TRBJ2-5	TGTGCCAGCAGCTTAATCCCGGGGGCACAAGAGACCCAGTACTTC	CASSLIPGAQETQYF
few	TRBV28	.	TRBJ2-5	TGTGCCAGCAACAGCTACCAAGAGACCCAGTACTTC	CASNSYQETQYF
.	TRBV29-1	TRBD1	TRBJ2-2	TGCAGCGCGACAGGGATCGCCGGGGAGCTGTTTTTT	CSATGIAGELFF
many	TRBV18	TRBD2	TRBJ2-1	TGTGCCAGCTCACTTGGCGGGAGTGCGGCGAATGAGCAGTTCTTC	CASSLGGSAANEQFF
many	TRBV20-1	.	TRBJ2-7	TGCAGTGCTTACAGTTACTACGAGCAGTACTTC	CSAYSYYEQYF
few	TRBV7-2	.	TRBJ2-1	TGTGCCAGCAGCTCGCGGACTCCTCCGAGGCAGTTCTTC	CASSSRTPPRQFF
few	TRBV4-1	TRBD1	TRBJ2-1	TGCGCCAGCAGCCAACGGGACAGGGTTAATGAGCAGTTCTTC	CASSQRDRVNEQFF
many	TRBV2	.	TRBJ1-5	TGTGCCAGCAGTGAAAGGAGTGGGGGCTCGCGCAATCAGCCCCAGCATTTT	CASSERSGGSRNQPQHF
.	TRBV11-1	.	TRBJ2-7	TGTGCCAGCAGCTTAGTAGCCCAAGGGGACTACGAGCAGTACTTC	CASSLVAQGDYEQYF
.	TRBV29-1	.	TRBJ1-1	TGCAGCGTCTCGACGGCGGGTTTTGATCGTATTGGAGCTTTCTTT	CSVSTAGFDRIGAFF
many	TRBV6-5	.	TRBJ1-6	TGTGCCAGCAGTTACTCTCGGGCCGGGACTCCCACACCCCTCCACTTT	CASSYSRAGTPTPLHF
.	TRBV5-8	TRBD1	TRBJ2-5	TGTGCCAGCAACCCCATCAAAACAGGGGAATGGGAGACCCAGTACTTC	CASNPIKTGEWETQYF
.	TRBV28	.	TRBJ2-3	TGTGCCAGCAGACCCCCGAGCGGTGGAGGGACTACGCAGTATTTT	CASRPPSGGGTTQYF
.	TRBV7-2	.	TRBJ2-1	TGTGCCAGCAGCTTAAGAAGGTCGATCTCAGGGGCCGCCACCCGAGTTGGTTACGAGCAGTTCTTC	CASSLRRSISGAATRVGYEQFF
.	TRBV24-1	TRBD2	TRBJ2-3	TGTGCCACCAGTGACCGAGCGGGAGGGGGGGCAGATACGCAGTATTTT	CATSDRAGGGADTQYF
many	TRBV2	.	TRBJ2-7	TGTGCCAGCAGTGTCGGGCGGGACGCCACCTACGAGCAGTACTTC	CASSVGRDATYEQYF
.	TRBV29-1	.	TRBJ2-5	TGCAGCGCCACCGGGGTCGGGTACCAAGAGACCCAGTACTTC	CSATGVGYQETQYF
many	TRBV5-1	.	TRBJ1-1	TGCGCCAGCAGCTTGGACCCAGTGAACACTGAAGCTTTCTTT	CASSLDPVNTEAFF
.	TRBV28	TRBD1	TRBJ1-4	TGTGCCAGCAGCTACGGGGACAGGGGCGAAAAACTGTTTTTT	CASSYGDRGEKLFF
few	TRBV30	.	TRBJ1-3	TGTGCCTGGAGCCCGACAGCTAACACCATATATTTT	CAWSPTANTIYF
few	TRBV27	.	TRBJ1-5	TGTGCCAGCAGTTACTCGGCAGTTCATCAGCCCCAGCATTTT	CASSYSAVHQPQHF
.	TRBV7-2	TRBD1	TRBJ2-7	TGTGCCAGCAGCTCCTCGGGACAGGGGTGGTACGAGCAGTACTTC	CASSSSGQGWYEQYF
many	TRBV6-1	TRBD1	TRBJ2-7	TGTGCCAGCACCGGACAGGGCCGTCCGGGCGAGCAGTACTTC	CASTGQGRPGEQYF
few	TRBV24-1	TRBD2	TRBJ2-1	TGTGCCACCAGTGATTTTCTAGCGGGACGTAACAATGAGCAGTTCTTC	CATSDFLAGRNNEQFF
few	TRBV11-2	.	TRBJ2-7	TGTGCCAGCAGCTTTGCACAGGCTACCCACGAGCAGTACTTC	CASSFAQATHEQYF
many	TRBV7-3	.	TRBJ2-1	TGTGCCAGCAGCTTAACTAGGACTATGTCCTACAATGAGCAGTTCTTC	CASSLTRTMSYNEQFF
once	TRBV12-3/TRBV12-4	.	TRBJ2-3	TGTGCCAGCGGTGGCAGGTCTAGCACAGATACGCAGTATTTT	CASGGRSSTDTQYF